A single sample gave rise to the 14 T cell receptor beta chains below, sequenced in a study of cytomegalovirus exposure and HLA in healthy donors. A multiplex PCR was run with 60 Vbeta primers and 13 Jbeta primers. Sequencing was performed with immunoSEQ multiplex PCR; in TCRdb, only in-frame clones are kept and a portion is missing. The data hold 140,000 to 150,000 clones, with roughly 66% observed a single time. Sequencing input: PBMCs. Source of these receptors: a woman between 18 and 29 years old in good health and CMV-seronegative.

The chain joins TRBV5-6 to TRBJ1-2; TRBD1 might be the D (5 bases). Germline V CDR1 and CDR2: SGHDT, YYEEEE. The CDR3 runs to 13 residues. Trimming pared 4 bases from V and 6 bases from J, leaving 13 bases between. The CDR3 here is CASSTLGGDGYTF. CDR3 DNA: TGTGCCAGCAGCACCCTGGGGGGGGATGGCTACACCTTC. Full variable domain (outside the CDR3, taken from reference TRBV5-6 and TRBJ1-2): DAGVTQSPTHLIKTRGQQVTLRCSPKSGHDTVSWYQQALGQGPQFIFQYYEEEERQRGNFPDRFSGHQFPNYSSELNVNALLLGDSALYLCASSTLGGDGYTFGSGTRLTVV.

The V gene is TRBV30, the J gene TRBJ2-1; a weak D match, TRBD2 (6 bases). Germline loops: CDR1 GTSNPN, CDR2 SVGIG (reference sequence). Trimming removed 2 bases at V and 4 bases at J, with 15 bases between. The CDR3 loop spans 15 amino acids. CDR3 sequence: CAWSMFGSIYNEQFF. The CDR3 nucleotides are TGTGCCTGGAGTATGTTCGGGAGTATTTACAATGAGCAGTTCTTC.

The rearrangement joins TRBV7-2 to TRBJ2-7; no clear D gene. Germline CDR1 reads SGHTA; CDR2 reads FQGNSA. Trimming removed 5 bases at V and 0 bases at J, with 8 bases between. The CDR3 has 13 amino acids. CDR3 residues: CASSPDISYEQYV. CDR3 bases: TGTGCCAGCAGCCCCGACATCTCCTACGAGCAGTACGTC.

This CDR3 is CASSPRPLLSDTQYF. The CDR3 bases are TGTGCCAGCAGCCCCCGGCCCCTACTATCGGATACGCAGTATTTT. The chain joins TRBV7-3 to TRBJ2-3, with D hard to call. Per germline, CDR1 SGHTA and CDR2 FQGTGA. The CDR3 is 15 residues long. The V and J ends lost 5 bases and 6 bases respectively, with 18 bases between them.

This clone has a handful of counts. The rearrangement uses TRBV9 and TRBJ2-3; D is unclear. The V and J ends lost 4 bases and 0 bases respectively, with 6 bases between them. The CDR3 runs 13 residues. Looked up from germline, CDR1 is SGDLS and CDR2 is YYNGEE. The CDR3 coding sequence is TGTGCCAGCAGCTTCTCTAGCACAGATACGCAGTATTTT. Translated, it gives CASSFSSTDTQYF.

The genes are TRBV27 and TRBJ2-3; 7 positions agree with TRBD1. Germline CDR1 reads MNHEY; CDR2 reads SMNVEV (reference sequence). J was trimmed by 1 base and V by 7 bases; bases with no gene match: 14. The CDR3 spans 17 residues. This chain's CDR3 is CASNFSPFGQGTDTQYF. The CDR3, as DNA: TGTGCCAGCAATTTTTCCCCTTTCGGACAGGGCACAGATACGCAGTATTTT.

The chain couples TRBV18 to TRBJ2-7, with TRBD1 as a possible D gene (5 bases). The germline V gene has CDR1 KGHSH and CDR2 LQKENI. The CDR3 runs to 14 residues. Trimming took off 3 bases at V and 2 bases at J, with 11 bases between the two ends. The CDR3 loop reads CASSPSRQTYEQYF. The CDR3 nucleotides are TGTGCCAGCTCACCCTCGAGACAGACCTACGAGCAGTACTTC.

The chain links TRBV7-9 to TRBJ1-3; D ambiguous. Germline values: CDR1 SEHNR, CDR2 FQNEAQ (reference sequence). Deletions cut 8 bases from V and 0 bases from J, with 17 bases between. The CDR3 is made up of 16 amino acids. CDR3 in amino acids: CASGSPLSTSGNTIYF. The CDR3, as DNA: TGTGCCAGCGGCTCCCCCCTCTCTACCTCTGGAAACACCATATATTTT.

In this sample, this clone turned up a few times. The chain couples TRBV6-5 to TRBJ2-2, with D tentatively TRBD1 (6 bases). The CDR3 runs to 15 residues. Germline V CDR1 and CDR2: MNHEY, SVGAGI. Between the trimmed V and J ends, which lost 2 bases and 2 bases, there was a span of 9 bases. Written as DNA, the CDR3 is TGTGCCAGCAGTTACGTGGGGGCCAACACCGGGGAGCTGTTTTTT. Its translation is CASSYVGANTGELFF.

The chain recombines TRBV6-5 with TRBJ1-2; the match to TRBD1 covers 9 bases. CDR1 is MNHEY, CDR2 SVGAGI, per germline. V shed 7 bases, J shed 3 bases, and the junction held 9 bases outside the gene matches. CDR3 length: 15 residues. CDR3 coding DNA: TGTGCCAGCAACGCACAGGGGGCGGGCGACTATGGCTACACCTTC. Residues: CASNAQGAGDYGYTF.

The CDR3 loop reads CASSTSGGYYNEQFF. CDR3 nucleotides: TGTGCCAGCAGCACGAGCGGGGGGTACTACAATGAGCAGTTCTTC. This chain uses TRBV2 with TRBJ2-1; 9 nucleotides agree with TRBD2. Germline V gene data show CDR1 as SNHLY and CDR2 as FYNNEI. V dropped 6 bases and J dropped 3; count of bases not matched to a gene: 6. The CDR3 loop spans 15 amino acids.

CDR3 residues: CASSLISGFANTGELFF. CDR3 in DNA: TGTGCCAGCAGCTTAATTTCGGGGTTCGCGAACACCGGGGAGCTGTTTTTT. V gene TRBV7-2 combines with J gene TRBJ2-2, with D perhaps matching TRBD2 (5 bases). Germline V lookup: CDR1 SGHTA, CDR2 FQGNSA. With 2 bases removed from V and 0 bases from J, the gap between germline ends came to 13 bases. The CDR3 has 17 amino acids.

The CDR3 loop reads CASSPRGSSGNNEQFF. CDR3 nucleotides: TGTGCCAGCAGCCCCCGGGGGAGTAGCGGGAACAATGAGCAGTTCTTC. The chain employs TRBV13 and TRBJ2-1, with TRBD2 matching 8 bases. Germline-derived CDR1 and CDR2 are PRHDT and FYEKMQ (reference sequence). V lost 5 bases, J lost 5 bases, and 11 bases stayed unmatched. This CDR3 is 16 amino acids long. Drawing the rest from reference TRBV13 and TRBJ2-1, the complete variable domain is AAGVIQSPRHLIKEKRETATLKCYPIPRHDTVYWYQQGPGQDPQFLISFYEKMQSDKGSIPDRFSAQQFSDYHSELNMSSLELGDSALYFCASSPRGSSGNNEQFFGPGTRLTVL.

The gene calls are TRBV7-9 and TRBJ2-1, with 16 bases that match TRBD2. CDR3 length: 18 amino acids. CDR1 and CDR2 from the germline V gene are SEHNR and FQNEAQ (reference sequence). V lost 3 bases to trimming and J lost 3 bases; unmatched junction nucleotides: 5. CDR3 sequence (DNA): TGTGCCAGCAGCTTGGGACTAGCGGGGGGGCGGGTCTACAATGAGCAGTTCTTC. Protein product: CASSLGLAGGRVYNEQFF.